This note documents a single TCR beta chain sequence. The repertoire was sequenced with immunoSEQ multiplex PCR; TCRdb's copy has only in-frame clones and lacks some. The top ten hold 3.5% to 4.5% of the sample, which has around 63,000 clones, 70% to 90% seen once. This specimen comes from a study of blood T cell repertoires in COVID-19. Turning to the study itself: Some COVID-19 samples were acute and others convalescent; all came from the United States, Italy and Spain.

Germline V gene lookup returns CDR1 MGHDK and CDR2 SYGVNS. With 4 bases removed from V and 6 bases from J, the gap between germline ends came to 16 bases. The CDR3 spans 15 residues. The clonotype comes from a man aged 50 or older with active COVID-19. This sequence joins TRBV25-1 and TRBJ1-5; D remains ambiguous. Sequencing was done on a sample of peripheral blood. CDR3 protein: CASSGSVSSGQPQHF. CDR3 DNA: TGTGCCAGCAGTGGTTCCGTATCCAGTGGTCAGCCCCAGCATTTT.